This T cell receptor beta chain comes out of a study of blood T cell repertoires in COVID-19. Study-wide context: T cells, B-cell-depleted T cells, or PBMCs provided the cDNA or gDNA that served as material.

The CDR3 totals 15 residues. V was pared by 5 bases and J by 6 bases, with 10 bases of the junction left unmatched. Germline assignment: CDR1 SEHNR and CDR2 FQNEAQ (reference sequence). Cohort placement rested on clinical history that participants reported themselves. The repertoire was sequenced with immunoSEQ multiplex PCR; TCRdb's copy has only in-frame clones and lacks some. The data show 350,000 to 500,000 clones, 70% to 90% seen once. Sequencing input: PBMCs or T cells enriched from blood (not recorded which). This sequence originates from a woman between 18 and 29 years old who had been exposed to COVID-19. The V and J genes are TRBV7-9 and TRBJ2-7; TRBD2 matches at 10 bases. Written as DNA, the CDR3 is TGTGCCAGCAGCACGACCGGGACTAGCGTGGGCGAGCAGTACTTC. This codes for CASSTTGTSVGEQYF.